This T cell receptor beta chain was observed in a study of cytomegalovirus exposure and HLA in healthy donors. Regarding the study as a whole: Previously analyzed data showed that most TCR beta V segments were productive at a frequency of about 87% or about 30%. In terms of immune exposure information, only CMV serostatus was available. Some segments of the V type, notably TRBV6-2 and TRBV6-3, were excluded as indistinguishable.

PCR was performed using 60 Vbeta and 13 Jbeta primers. Assay used: immunoSEQ multiplex PCR; TCRdb lists only in-frame clones, some missing. The data contain about 150,000 clones, around a tenth of them singletons. Comments on this clone: Antigen specificity is unknown.

CDR1 is LNHDA and CDR2 is SQIVND in the germline V gene (reference sequence). V shed 5 bases, J shed 4 bases, and the junction held 6 bases outside the gene matches. This CDR3 spans 15 amino acids. The J gene is TRBJ1-5, the V gene TRBV19, with 9 bases identical to TRBD1. This TCR was recovered from a man aged 45-65 years in good health and CMV-seronegative. Sequenced material: PBMCs. The DNA of the CDR3 is TGTGCCAGTAGTTGGGGACAGGGCCTTAATCAGCCCCAGCATTTT. Its translation is CASSWGQGLNQPQHF.